The present entry profiles one T cell receptor (beta chain) with its context. The sample's treatment: oral pan-JAK inhibitor, 5-10 mg twice daily. Extracted RNA was reverse transcribed into cDNA, the sequencing template. Assay used: immunoSEQ multiplex PCR; TCRdb lists only in-frame clones, some missing. The repertoire includes tens of thousands of clones, around three quarters of them detected once, and around 15% sits in the top ten. These data belong to a study of CD8+ T cells in alopecia areata. Losses at the gene ends were 11 bases for V and 2 bases for J; bases not matched to a gene: 7. This CDR3 has 14 amino acids. The V gene's germline CDR1 is MNHEY and CDR2 SMNVEV (reference sequence).

Sequenced material: CD8+ T cells sorted from blood, taken between weeks 43 and 45, from a patient treated with tofacitinib. This clonotype was sampled from a human donor with alopecia areata. The chain combines TRBV27 with TRBJ2-3; the match to TRBD1 covers 10 bases. The CDR3 bases are TGTGCCTGCCGACAGGGGGCTTTCACAGATACGCAGTATTTT. Its protein is CACRQGAFTDTQYF.